This T cell receptor (beta chain) derives from a study of T cell repertoires in cytomegalovirus infection. The overall study: Researchers turned to recently identified HLA-C-restricted CMV epitopes as well as well-studied HLA-B-restricted ones. Public signatures in TCR beta pointed to CMV infection and matching HLA type.

A remark on this clonotype: Antigen specificity is unknown.

CDR1 and CDR2 (germline): MNHNY, SVGAGI (reference sequence). The CDR3 contains 18 residues. V was pared by 2 bases and J by 2 bases, with 11 bases of the junction left unmatched. A single record per CDR3 protein comes from TCRdb applying MiXCR to the reads. The sample comprises approximately 280,000 distinct CDR3 sequences, roughly a fifth of which are singletons, and roughly 19% rests with the top ten. J is TRBJ2-5 and V is TRBV6-6; 10 bases are shared with TRBD2. Sequencing was performed on cultured PBMCs, taken from culture after CMV antigen stimulation. This sequence originates from a human donor in good health (CMV status not recorded). Some clones in this sample may be carry-over from other donors' samples. CDR3 amino acids: CASSYRLAGVSVQETQYF. The CDR3 DNA reads as TGTGCCAGCAGTTACCGGCTAGCGGGAGTGTCTGTACAAGAGACCCAGTACTTC.